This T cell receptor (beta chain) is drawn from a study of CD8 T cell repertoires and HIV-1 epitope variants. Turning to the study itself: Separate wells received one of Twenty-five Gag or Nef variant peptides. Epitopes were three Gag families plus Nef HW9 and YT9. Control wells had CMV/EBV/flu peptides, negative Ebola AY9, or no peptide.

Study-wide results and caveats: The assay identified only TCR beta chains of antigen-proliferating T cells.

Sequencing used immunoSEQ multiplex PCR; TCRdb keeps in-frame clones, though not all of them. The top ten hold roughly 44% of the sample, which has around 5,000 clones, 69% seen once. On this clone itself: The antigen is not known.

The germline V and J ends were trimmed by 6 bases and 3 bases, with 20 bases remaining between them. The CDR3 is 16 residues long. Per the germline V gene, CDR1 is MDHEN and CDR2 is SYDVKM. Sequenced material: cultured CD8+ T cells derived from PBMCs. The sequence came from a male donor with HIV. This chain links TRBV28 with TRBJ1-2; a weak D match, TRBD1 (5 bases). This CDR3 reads CASSLHPTDYDYGYTF. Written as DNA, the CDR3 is TGTGCCAGCAGCCTCCATCCGACAGATTATGACTATGGCTACACCTTC.